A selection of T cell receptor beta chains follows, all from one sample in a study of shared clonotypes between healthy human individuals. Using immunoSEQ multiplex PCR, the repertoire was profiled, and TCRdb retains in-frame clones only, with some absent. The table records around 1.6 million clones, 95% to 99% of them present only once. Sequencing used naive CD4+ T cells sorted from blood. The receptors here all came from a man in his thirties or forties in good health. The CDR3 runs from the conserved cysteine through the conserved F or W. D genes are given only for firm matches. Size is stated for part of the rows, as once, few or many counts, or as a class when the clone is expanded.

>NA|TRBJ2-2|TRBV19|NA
TGTGCCAGTAGGATCGGCAGGAACACCGGGGAGCTGTTTTTT
CASRIGRNTGELFF
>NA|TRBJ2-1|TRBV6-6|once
TGTGCCAGCAGATATTCCAATGAGCAGTTCTTC
CASRYSNEQFF
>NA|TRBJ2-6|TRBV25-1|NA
TGTGCCAGCAGTGAACACGGTACTGGGGCCAACGTCCTGACTTTC
CASSEHGTGANVLTF
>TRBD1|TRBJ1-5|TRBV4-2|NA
TGTGCCAGCAGCCAGACGCCCCGGGACAGGGGTTGGGGGAAGCCCCAGCATTTT
CASSQTPRDRGWGKPQHF
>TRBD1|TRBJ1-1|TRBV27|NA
TGTGCCAGCAGTATGACAGGGGTGGACACTGAAGCTTTCTTT
CASSMTGVDTEAFF
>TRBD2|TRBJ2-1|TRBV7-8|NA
TGTGCCAGCAGCTTTGGACTAGCGGGAGGGCCAGGAAATGAGCAGTTCTTC
CASSFGLAGGPGNEQFF
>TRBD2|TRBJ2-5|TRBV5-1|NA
TGCGCCAGCAGCTTGGGACTAGCGGAGTCACAAGAGACCCAGTACTTC
CASSLGLAESQETQYF
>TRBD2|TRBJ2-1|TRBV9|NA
TGTGCCAGCAGCGGGGGCGGGAGCGGGTACAATGAGCAGTTCTTC
CASSGGGSGYNEQFF
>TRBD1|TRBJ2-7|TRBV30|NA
TGTGCCTGGAGTTTTACCGGGACAGGGGTCGGCGAGCAGTACTTC
CAWSFTGTGVGEQYF
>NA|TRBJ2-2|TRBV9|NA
TGTGCCAGCAGCGTAGGAGATAGCGTGAACACCGGGGAGCTGTTTTTT
CASSVGDSVNTGELFF
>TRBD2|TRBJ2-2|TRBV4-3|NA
TGCGCCAGCAGCCAAGATGGTCGGGAGGGCCGGGAGCTGTTTTTT
CASSQDGREGRELFF
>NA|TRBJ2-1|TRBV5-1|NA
TGCGCCAGCAGCCCCGGTCTCGCGGAGGAAAATGAGCAGTTCTTC
CASSPGLAEENEQFF
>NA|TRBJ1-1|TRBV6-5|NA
TGTGCCAGCAGATCTGTCGGGGGGTCTTCGACTTTCTTT
CASRSVGGSSTFF
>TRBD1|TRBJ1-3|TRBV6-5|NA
TGTGCCAGCAGCCGAGGGGGCCGCGGAAACACCATATATTTT
CASSRGGRGNTIYF
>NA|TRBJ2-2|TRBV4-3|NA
TGCGCCAGCAGCTTAGGCTTTAGTGGGGAGCTGTTTTTT
CASSLGFSGELFF
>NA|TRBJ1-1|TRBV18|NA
TGTGCCAGCTCACCCCGGGACATGGGGACTGAAGCTTTCTTT
CASSPRDMGTEAFF
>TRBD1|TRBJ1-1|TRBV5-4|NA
TGTGCCAGCAGCCTAAAAGGCGGGACAGTTGAAGCTTTCTTT
CASSLKGGTVEAFF
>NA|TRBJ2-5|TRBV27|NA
TGTGCCAGCAGTTTGAGGGGTGAGACCCAGTACTTC
CASSLRGETQYF
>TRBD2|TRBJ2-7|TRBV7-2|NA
TGTGCCAGCAGCTTTGGTCAATTGCTAGCGGGAGAGCACTACGAGCAGTACTTC
CASSFGQLLAGEHYEQYF
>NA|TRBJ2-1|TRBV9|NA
TGTGCCAGCAGCGTAGCTTTACGGAATGAGCAGTTCTTC
CASSVALRNEQFF
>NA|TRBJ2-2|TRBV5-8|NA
TGTGCCAGCACTTTGCATGGAGCCCCCGGGGAGCTGTTTTTT
CASTLHGAPGELFF
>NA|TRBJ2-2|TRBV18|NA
TGTGCCAGCTCACCCCTAGGAAACACCGGGGAGCTGTTTTTT
CASSPLGNTGELFF
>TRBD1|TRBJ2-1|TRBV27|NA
TGTGCCAGCAGGGGAGGGACAGGGACCTACAATGAGCAGTTCTTC
CASRGGTGTYNEQFF
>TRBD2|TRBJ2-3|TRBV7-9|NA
TGTGCCAGCAGCTTAGTGGCTAGCGGGGGGTCAGATACGCAGTATTTT
CASSLVASGGSDTQYF
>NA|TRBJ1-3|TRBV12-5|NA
TGTGCTAGTGGTTTGCCACACGGTAACAGGGTGAAAGGAAACACCATATATTTT
CASGLPHGNRVKGNTIYF
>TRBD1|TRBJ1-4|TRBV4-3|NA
TGCGCCAGCAGCCAGGGACAGGGGCGACCTAGGGCAACTAATGAAAAACTGTTTTTT
CASSQGQGRPRATNEKLFF
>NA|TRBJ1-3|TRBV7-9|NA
TGTGTCAGCAGCTCCCTTGGGAGTTCCGGAAACACCATATATTTT
CVSSSLGSSGNTIYF
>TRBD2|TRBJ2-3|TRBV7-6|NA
TGTGCCAGCAGCTTGTGGCTAGCGGGCGATGATACGCAGTATTTT
CASSLWLAGDDTQYF
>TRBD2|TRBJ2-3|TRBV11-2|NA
TGTGCCAGCAGCTCAGCGGGGGACACAGATACGCAGTATTTT
CASSSAGDTDTQYF
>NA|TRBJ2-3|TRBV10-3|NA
TGTGCCATCACCCCCGATACCACAGATACGCAGTATTTT
CAITPDTTDTQYF
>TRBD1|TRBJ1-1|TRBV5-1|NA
TGCGCCAGCAGCTTGGTTCAGGGGGCCGGGGGGAACACTGAAGCTTTCTTT
CASSLVQGAGGNTEAFF
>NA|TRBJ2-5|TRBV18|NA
TGTGCCAGCTCACCACTCCTAGTAAGGGACCAAGAGACCCAGTACTTC
CASSPLLVRDQETQYF
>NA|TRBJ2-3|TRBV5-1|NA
TGCGCCAGCAGCCCAGAAACGGGGGGCACAGATACGCAGTATTTT
CASSPETGGTDTQYF
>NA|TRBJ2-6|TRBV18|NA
TGTGCCAGCTCACCACCGGCCTCTGGGGCCAACGTCCTGACTTTC
CASSPPASGANVLTF
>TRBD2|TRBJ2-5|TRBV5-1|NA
TGCGCCAGCAGCTGGAGCGGGAGGGGGGGAGAGACCCAGTACTTC
CASSWSGRGGETQYF
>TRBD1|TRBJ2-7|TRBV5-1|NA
TGCGCCAGCAGCTTGGCCCAACAGGGGTCCGAGCAGTACTTC
CASSLAQQGSEQYF
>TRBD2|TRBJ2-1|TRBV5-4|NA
TGTGCCAGCAGCTTGGGATTAGCGGGAGTGGATGAGCAGTTCTTC
CASSLGLAGVDEQFF